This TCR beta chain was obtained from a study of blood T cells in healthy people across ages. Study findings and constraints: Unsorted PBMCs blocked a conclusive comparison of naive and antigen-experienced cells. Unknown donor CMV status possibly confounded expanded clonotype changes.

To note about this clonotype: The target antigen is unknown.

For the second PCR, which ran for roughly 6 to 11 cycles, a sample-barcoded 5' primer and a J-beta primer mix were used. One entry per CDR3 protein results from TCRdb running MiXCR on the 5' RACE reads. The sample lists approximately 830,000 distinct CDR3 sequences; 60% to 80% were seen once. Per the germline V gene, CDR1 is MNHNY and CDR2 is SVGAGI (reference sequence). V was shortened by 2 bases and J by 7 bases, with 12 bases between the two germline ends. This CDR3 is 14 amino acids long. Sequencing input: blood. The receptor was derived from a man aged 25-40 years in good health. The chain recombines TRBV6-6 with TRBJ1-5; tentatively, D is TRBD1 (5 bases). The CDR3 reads CASSYDQRGQPQHF. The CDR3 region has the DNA TGTGCCAGCAGTTACGACCAGCGGGGGCAGCCCCAGCATTTT.